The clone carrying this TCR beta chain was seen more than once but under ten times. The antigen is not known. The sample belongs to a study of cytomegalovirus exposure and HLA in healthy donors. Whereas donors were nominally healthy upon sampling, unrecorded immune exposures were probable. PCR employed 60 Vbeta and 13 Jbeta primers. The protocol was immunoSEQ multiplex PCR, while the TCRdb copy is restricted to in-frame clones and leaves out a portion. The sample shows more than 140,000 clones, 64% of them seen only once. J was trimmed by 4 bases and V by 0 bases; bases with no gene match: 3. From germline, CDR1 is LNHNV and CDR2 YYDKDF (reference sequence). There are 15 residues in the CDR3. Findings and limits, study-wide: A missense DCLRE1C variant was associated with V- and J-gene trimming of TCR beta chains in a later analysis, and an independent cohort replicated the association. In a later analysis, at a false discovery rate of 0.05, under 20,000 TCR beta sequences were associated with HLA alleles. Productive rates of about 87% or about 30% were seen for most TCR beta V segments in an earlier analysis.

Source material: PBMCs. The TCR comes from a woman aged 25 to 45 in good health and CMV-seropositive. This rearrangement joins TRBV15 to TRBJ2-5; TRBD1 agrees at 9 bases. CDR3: CATSRERGQGETQYF. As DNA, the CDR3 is TGTGCCACCAGCAGAGAACGGGGACAGGGAGAGACCCAGTACTTC.